One and the same sample provided the 18 T cell receptor beta chains below, sequenced in a study of T-cell reconstitution after alpha-beta-depleted transplantation in children. Preparing the TCRbeta library involved the use of unique molecular identifiers. TCRdb ran MiXCR on the PCR reads and lists one entry per CDR3 protein. The sample includes hundreds of thousands of distinct CDR3 sequences, under 15% of them seen just once. The sample here was PBMCs, mostly from graft donor cells, taken 360 days after TCRalphabeta/CD19-depleted stem cell transplant. The source of these receptors is a male patient between 5 and 17 years old who had a stem cell transplant for acute myeloid leukemia, so the T cells may come from the graft donor.

The rearrangement joins TRBV24-1 to TRBJ2-1; 10 nucleotides line up with TRBD2. CDR1 is KGHDR and CDR2 is SFDVKD in the germline V gene. CDR3 size: 16 residues. The trim removed 4 bases at V and 3 bases at J, leaving 5 bases unmatched. CDR3: CATSELAGPDYNEQFF. CDR3 coding DNA: TGTGCCACCAGTGAACTAGCGGGACCTGACTACAATGAGCAGTTCTTC.

V is TRBV9 and J is TRBJ1-3; no clear D. Per germline, CDR1 SGDLS and CDR2 YYNGEE. This CDR3 has 15 residues. Trimming shortened V by 0 bases and J by 3 bases, and 10 bases separated the two germline ends. CDR3 coding DNA: TGTGCCAGCAGCGTAGTGGGCCAAGATGGAAACACCATATATTTT. Its protein product is CASSVVGQDGNTIYF.

Of note for this clonotype: A much bigger clone sits one base away, suggesting this may be a read error. V gene TRBV7-3 combines with J gene TRBJ2-7; 9 bases map to TRBD2. V lost 4 bases to trimming and J lost 2 bases; unmatched junction nucleotides: 3. The CDR3 consists of 14 residues. Germline loops: CDR1 SGHTA, CDR2 FQGTGA. CDR3 sequence: CASSWVAGAYEQYF. CDR3 in DNA: TGTGCCAGCAGCTGGGTAGCGGGGGCCTACGAGCAGTACTTC.

This clonotype appeared a few times. This chain joins TRBV7-8 and TRBJ2-7; 9 nucleotides agree with TRBD2. CDR1 and CDR2 from the germline V gene are SGHVS and FQNEAQ. Trimming took 11 bases from V and 2 from J; bases not matched to a gene: 10. CDR3 length: 14 amino acids. The CDR3 nucleotides are TGTGCCTCTGGTTTGGCGGGAGGGCCCTACGAGCAGTACTTC. It codes for CASGLAGGPYEQYF.

This clonotype was seen more than once but under ten times. The rearrangement uses TRBV11-1 and TRBJ2-6; 8 bases agree with TRBD1. The CDR3 sequence is 19 residues long. Germline CDR1 is SGHAT and CDR2 is FQDESV (reference sequence). V shed 5 bases, J shed 9 bases, and the junction held 21 bases outside the gene matches. As DNA, the CDR3 is TGTGCCAGCAGCCTAGTAGTACAGGGGGTGGGTTCTCTGGTCAACGTCCTGACTTTC. This gives the protein CASSLVVQGVGSLVNVLTF.

This clonotype was detected many times. This chain joins TRBV7-9 and TRBJ2-1; 16 bases agree with TRBD2. Germline loops: CDR1 SEHNR, CDR2 FQNEAQ (reference sequence). This CDR3 spans 14 amino acids. The trim removed 2 bases at V and 14 bases at J, leaving 3 bases unmatched. The DNA for the CDR3 is TGTGCCAGCAGCTTACCCGGGACTAGCGGGAGGGAGTTCTTC. Residues: CASSLPGTSGREFF.

This clonotype was detected ten times or more. The chain recombines TRBV12-3 or TRBV12-4 with TRBJ2-7; 9 bases fit TRBD2. After removal of 1 base from V and 1 base from J, the junction contained 5 bases not matched to a gene. This CDR3 comprises 16 residues. CDR3 sequence (DNA): TGTGCCAGCAGTTTAGGGGTAGCGGGAGTTTCCTACGAGCAGTACTTC. Translation gives CASSLGVAGVSYEQYF.

The chain recombines TRBV28 with TRBJ1-2; TRBD1 might be the D (6 bases). In germline, CDR1 is MDHEN, CDR2 SYDVKM. CDR3 length equals 11 residues. Trimming took 8 bases from V and 4 from J, leaving 8 bases between them. The CDR3 sequence is CASQGGYGYTF. CDR3 nucleotide sequence: TGTGCCAGCCAAGGGGGCTATGGCTACACCTTC.

This clonotype has at least ten counts. The gene calls are TRBV6-2 or TRBV6-3 and TRBJ2-1; 10 bases are shared with TRBD1. The CDR3 is made up of 15 amino acids. V shed 6 bases, J shed 3 bases, and the junction held 5 bases outside the gene matches. Germline CDR1 reads MNHEY; CDR2 reads SVGEGT. The CDR3 reads CASSWDRGVYNEQFF. CDR3 sequence (DNA): TGTGCCAGCAGCTGGGACAGGGGAGTCTACAATGAGCAGTTCTTC.

This clonotype came up many times. The chain is built from TRBV20-1 and TRBJ1-4, with a possible D match to TRBD1 (5 bases). V lost 3 bases, J lost 5 bases, and 7 bases lay in between. The germline V gene encodes CDR1 DFQATT and CDR2 SNEGSKA (reference sequence). CDR3 length: 12 amino acids. CDR3 amino acids: CSASQGNEKLFF. For the CDR3, the DNA is TGCAGTGCTAGTCAGGGAAATGAAAAACTGTTTTTT.

This clonotype was seen repeatedly, ten times or more. The chain uses TRBV29-1 and TRBJ2-5; perhaps TRBD1 as D (5 bases). From germline, CDR1 is SQVTM and CDR2 ANQGSEA. The CDR3 consists of 13 residues. The V and J ends lost 5 bases and 2 bases respectively, with 12 bases between them. CDR3 nucleotide sequence: TGCAGCGTTCCCCCGCCAGGGCAAGAGACCCAGTACTTC. Translated, it gives CSVPPPGQETQYF.

The V call is TRBV9, the J call TRBJ1-1; D perhaps matches TRBD1 (5 bases). V was cut by 1 base and J by 5 bases, with 9 bases left in between. This CDR3 is 13 amino acids long. Germline values: CDR1 SGDLS, CDR2 YYNGEE. This CDR3 is CASSVLGGTEAFF. CDR3 coding DNA: TGTGCCAGCAGCGTATTGGGGGGAACTGAAGCTTTCTTT.

This clonotype was detected only a few times. The CDR3 sequence: CASSQSTLAGGPYEQYF. CDR3 in DNA: TGCGCCAGCAGCCAGAGCACCTTAGCGGGAGGGCCATACGAGCAGTACTTC. The chain combines TRBV4-3 with TRBJ2-7; 11 bases are a match to TRBD2. There are 17 residues in the CDR3. V dropped 3 bases and J dropped 4; count of bases not matched to a gene: 11. Germline CDR1 is LGHNA and CDR2 is YSLEER.

The chain employs TRBV5-6 and TRBJ2-7; TRBD2 matches 9 bases. The germline V gene encodes CDR1 SGHDT and CDR2 YYEEEE. The J segment lost 2 bases and the V segment lost 9 bases, leaving 15 bases of the junction unmatched. The CDR3 covers 16 residues. DNA for the CDR3: TGTGCCACGTTTATTCGCGGACTAGCGTACCCCTACGAGCAGTACTTC. Translating it yields CATFIRGLAYPYEQYF.

This clonotype appeared many times. The chain carries TRBV11-2 and TRBJ2-1; 15 nucleotides agree with TRBD2. The V and J ends lost 5 bases and 7 bases, in that order; junction bases with no gene match: 9. This CDR3 comprises 17 residues. Germline CDR1 reads SGHAT; CDR2 reads FQNNGV. The CDR3 coding sequence is TGTGCCAGCAGCACCCCCCGGACTAGCGGGAGGGTAAATGAGCAGTTCTTC. This translates into CASSTPRTSGRVNEQFF.

This clonotype was found a few times. As DNA, the CDR3 is TGTGCCATCAGCCCCCAAGACAGAGATTACGAGCAGTACTTC. It codes for CAISPQDRDYEQYF. The rearrangement links TRBV10-3 to TRBJ2-7, with D possibly being TRBD1 (5 bases). Trimming stripped 6 bases from V and 4 bases from J, with 16 bases between. This CDR3 is 14 amino acids long. The V gene's germline CDR1 is ENHRY and CDR2 SYGVKD.

This chain's CDR3 is CASSYQQGGETQYF. For the CDR3, the DNA is TGTGCCAGCAGCTACCAACAGGGTGGAGAGACCCAGTACTTC. This chain uses TRBV3-1 with TRBJ2-5, with D tentatively TRBD1 (6 bases). The CDR3 loop spans 14 amino acids. Germline V lookup: CDR1 LGHDT, CDR2 YNNKEL (reference sequence). Between the trimmed V and J ends, which lost 5 bases and 4 bases, there was a span of 14 bases.

The chain is built from TRBV6-1 and TRBJ2-7; no definite D call. Germline V lookup: CDR1 MNHNS, CDR2 SASEGT. The CDR3 covers 14 residues. With 6 bases removed from V and 1 base from J, the gap between germline ends came to 13 bases. Here the CDR3 DNA reads TGTGCCAGCAGGAGACGGGCCGGTTCCTACGAGCAGTACTTC. This encodes CASRRRAGSYEQYF.